This record covers a single T cell receptor beta chain. What it recognizes is unknown. Repertoires were generated with immunoSEQ multiplex PCR, while TCRdb's copy carries only in-frame clones and drops some. The table includes 40,000 or so clones, approximately 86% detected once. CDR1 is SGHRS and CDR2 is YFSETQ in the germline V gene. V was shortened by 0 bases and J by 0 bases, with 4 bases between the two germline ends. This CDR3 has 13 amino acids. This entry comes from a study of OX40 agonist ivuxolimab in advanced cancers. Overall study results and limits: The mean number of expanded clones was higher in CD8+ T cells than in CD4+.

The TCR comes from an adult with an advanced solid tumor such as melanoma, head and neck, liver or kidney cancer. The sample here was CD4+ or CD8+ T cells sorted from blood, taken in a trial of the OX40 agonist ivuxolimab. The J gene is TRBJ2-7, the V gene TRBV5-1, with D unresolved. Written as DNA, the CDR3 is TGCGCCAGCAGCTTGGGGATCTCCTACGAGCAGTACTTC. Amino acid sequence: CASSLGISYEQYF.